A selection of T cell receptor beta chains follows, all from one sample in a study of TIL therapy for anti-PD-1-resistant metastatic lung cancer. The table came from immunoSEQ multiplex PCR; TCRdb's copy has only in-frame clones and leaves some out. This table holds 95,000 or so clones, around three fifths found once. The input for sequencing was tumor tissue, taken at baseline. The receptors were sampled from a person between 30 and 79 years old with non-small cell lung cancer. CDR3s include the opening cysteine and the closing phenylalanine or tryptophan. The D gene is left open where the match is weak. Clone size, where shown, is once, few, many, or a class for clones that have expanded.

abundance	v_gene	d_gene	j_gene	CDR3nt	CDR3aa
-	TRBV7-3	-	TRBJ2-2	TGTGCCAGCAGCCCATCGGGAACGAACACCGGGGAGCTGTTTTTT	CASSPSGTNTGELFF
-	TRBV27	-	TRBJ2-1	TGTGCCAGCAGTTTCGACCGTTGGGGGAATGAGCAGTTCTTC	CASSFDRWGNEQFF
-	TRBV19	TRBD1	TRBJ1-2	TGTGCCAGTAGTATCAGGGGGCAAACGAATGGCTACACCTTC	CASSIRGQTNGYTF
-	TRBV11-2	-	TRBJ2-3	TGTGCCAGCAGCCAGAGGGTACGGCGGGATACGCAGTATTTT	CASSQRVRRDTQYF
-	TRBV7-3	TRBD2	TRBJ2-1	TGTGCCAGCAGCACACAGCCAGCGGGAGGAGGTGAGCAGTTCTTC	CASSTQPAGGGEQFF
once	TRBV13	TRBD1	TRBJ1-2	TGTGCCAGCAGCTTCTGGACAGGTAAACCCGGAGCCTATGGCTACACCTTC	CASSFWTGKPGAYGYTF
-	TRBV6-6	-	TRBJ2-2	TGTGCCAGCAGTAGCGGAAGGGGCGGGGAGCTGTTTTTT	CASSSGRGGELFF
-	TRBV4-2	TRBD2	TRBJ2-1	TGTGCCAGCAGCCAAGATGGTTTGCTAGCGGGAGATTACAATGAGCAGTTCTTC	CASSQDGLLAGDYNEQFF
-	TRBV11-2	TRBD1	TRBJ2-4	TGTGCCAGCAGCTCCCGGACAGGGGGCGTTGCCAAAAACATTCAGTACTTC	CASSSRTGGVAKNIQYF
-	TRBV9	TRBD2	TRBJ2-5	TGTGCCAGCAGTCTAGCGGGTTTCCAAGAGACCCAGTACTTC	CASSLAGFQETQYF
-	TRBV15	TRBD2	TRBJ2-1	TGTGCCACCAGCAGAGTTCCCCTAGCGGTATACAATGAGCAGTTCTTC	CATSRVPLAVYNEQFF
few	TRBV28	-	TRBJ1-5	TGTGCCAGCAGTTTTGGCGGAGTAGGACGGCCCCAGCATTTT	CASSFGGVGRPQHF
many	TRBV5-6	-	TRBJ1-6	TGTGCCAGCAGCAGGGGGAATTCACCCCTCCACTTT	CASSRGNSPLHF
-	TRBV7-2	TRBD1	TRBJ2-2	TGTGCCAGCAGCTTCGGGACAGGGGTTCCCGGGGAGCTGTTTTTT	CASSFGTGVPGELFF
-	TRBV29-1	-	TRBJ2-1	TGCAGCGTTGAAGATACGTGGGCGAGGCCCTCCTACAATGAGCAGTTCTTC	CSVEDTWARPSYNEQFF
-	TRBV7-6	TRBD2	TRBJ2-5	TGTGCCAGCAGCTTAGTCGGGCGGGGGGAAAAAGAGACCCAGTACTTC	CASSLVGRGEKETQYF
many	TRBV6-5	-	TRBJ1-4	TGTGCCAGCAGGGCAAAAACGACCACTAATGAAAAACTGTTTTTT	CASRAKTTTNEKLFF